This entry lists 24 T cell receptor beta chains sequenced from one sample in a study of blood T cell repertoires in COVID-19. Produced via immunoSEQ multiplex PCR; TCRdb's table is partial and in-frame only. The sample records under 75,000 clones, 85% to 95% being singletons. The specimen was peripheral blood. The receptors were gathered from a man aged 50-60 years with active COVID-19.

This chain connects TRBV12-3 or TRBV12-4 to TRBJ1-2; D gene unclear. This CDR3 is 11 amino acids long. The germline V and J ends were trimmed by 8 bases and 4 bases, with 8 bases remaining between them. The CDR3 is CASGLGYGYTF. CDR3 bases: TGTGCCAGCGGCCTAGGCTATGGCTACACCTTC.

The chain recombines TRBV5-5 with TRBJ2-1; 8 bases fit TRBD2. The V gene's germline CDR1 is SGHKS and CDR2 YYEKEE (reference sequence). CDR3 length equals 16 residues. With 4 bases clipped from V and 5 bases from J, the junction kept 11 bases outside the gene matches. The CDR3 DNA sequence: TGTGCCAGCAGCCACTCCGGGACTAGGAGGAACAATGAGCAGTTCTTC. Its protein product is CASSHSGTRRNNEQFF.

This rearrangement joins TRBV30 to TRBJ2-7; the match to TRBD1 covers 8 bases. The V segment lost 5 bases and the J segment 2 bases; nucleotides outside the gene matches: 5. The CDR3 is 13 residues long. Germline V gene lookup returns CDR1 GTSNPN and CDR2 SVGIG (reference sequence). In DNA, the CDR3 is TGTGCCTGGGACGGACAGGGTACCTACGAGCAGTACTTC. Amino acids: CAWDGQGTYEQYF.

This chain joins TRBV2 and TRBJ2-7, with TRBD2 matching 11 bases. CDR3 length equals 17 residues. V lost 4 bases, J lost 4 bases, and 12 bases stayed unmatched. In germline, CDR1 is SNHLY, CDR2 FYNNEI. The CDR3 reads CASSVDSGRAWLYEQYF. Written as DNA, the CDR3 is TGTGCCAGCAGTGTTGATAGCGGGAGGGCCTGGTTGTACGAGCAGTACTTC.

The chain has TRBV4-1 and TRBJ2-3; 13 bases are shared with TRBD2. Germline CDR1 is MGHRA and CDR2 is YSYEKL. V trimming: 4 bases; J trimming: 4 bases; junction bases outside the gene matches: 8. CDR3 length: 17 residues. CDR3 nucleotides: TGCGCCAGCAGCCGCGAAGGGACTAGCGGGGTGGCAGATACGCAGTATTTT. It translates to CASSREGTSGVADTQYF.

This rearrangement joins TRBV10-3 to TRBJ1-2; 9 bases are shared with TRBD1. CDR1 is ENHRY, CDR2 SYGVKD, per germline. Trimming cost V 8 bases and J 7 bases; bases outside gene matches: 8. This CDR3 is 13 amino acids long. CDR3: CAIEADRGIGYTF. In nucleotides, the CDR3 is TGTGCCATCGAGGCCGACAGGGGGATTGGCTACACCTTC.

The chain joins TRBV9 to TRBJ1-3; 7 positions match TRBD1. In germline, CDR1 is SGDLS, CDR2 YYNGEE. This CDR3 contains 14 residues. With 4 bases clipped from V and 4 bases from J, the junction kept 5 bases outside the gene matches. The CDR3 spells CASSPLDRGNTIYF. CDR3 in DNA: TGTGCCAGCAGCCCCCTGGACAGGGGAAACACCATATATTTT.

The rearrangement joins TRBV21-1 to TRBJ1-3. TRBV21-1 counts as a pseudogene. The CDR3 has 12 residues. Here the CDR3 reads CASSKGRNTIYF. The CDR3 nucleotides are TGTGCCAGCAGCAAAGGTAGAAACACCATATATTTT.

This clone was seen only once. V gene TRBV27 combines with J gene TRBJ2-7, with D possibly being TRBD2 (6 bases). The CDR3 length is 15 residues. Germline values: CDR1 MNHEY, CDR2 SMNVEV (reference sequence). V gave up 1 base and J gave up 3 bases, with 13 bases separating them. As DNA, the CDR3 is TGTGCCAGCAGTTTATATGGTCAGGGAGGCTACGAGCAGTACTTC. This encodes CASSLYGQGGYEQYF.

The chain has TRBV27 and TRBJ2-1; 8 bases fit TRBD2. CDR3 size: 15 residues. Trimming took 0 bases from V and 7 from J; bases not matched to a gene: 5. The germline V gene encodes CDR1 MNHEY and CDR2 SMNVEV (reference sequence). This CDR3 reads CASSLSTSAMNEQFF. CDR3 DNA sequence: TGTGCCAGCAGTTTATCGACTAGCGCCATGAATGAGCAGTTCTTC.

V is TRBV28 and J is TRBJ1-4, with a weak D call TRBD1 (6 bases). The V end lost 2 bases, the J end lost 7 bases, and 14 bases lay between the germline ends. Germline CDR1 and CDR2: MDHEN and SYDVKM. This CDR3 has 15 amino acids. CDR3 sequence: CASSLDTGSSEKLFF. The CDR3 nucleotides read TGTGCCAGCAGTTTAGATACAGGGAGCAGTGAAAAACTGTTTTTT.

The chain carries TRBV6-5 and TRBJ1-1; possibly TRBD1 for D (6 bases). Trimming left V 6 bases short and J 0 bases short, with 14 bases between. This CDR3 spans 15 amino acids. Per the germline V gene, CDR1 is MNHEY and CDR2 is SVGAGI. Written as DNA, the CDR3 is TGTGCCAGCAGGTCCGGGGGGCTCATGAACACTGAAGCTTTCTTT. It yields the protein CASRSGGLMNTEAFF.

This chain joins TRBV19 and TRBJ1-6; no clear D gene. The V end was cut by 7 bases, the J end by 7 bases, with 14 bases between. Germline V gene sequence: CDR1 LNHDA, CDR2 SQIVND (reference sequence). The CDR3 is made up of 14 amino acids. The CDR3 loop reads CASTGPAGNSPLHF. Here the CDR3 DNA reads TGTGCCAGTACCGGCCCGGCGGGGAATTCACCCCTCCACTTT.

This chain uses TRBV28 with TRBJ1-5, with TRBD1 matching over 9 bases. CDR1 and CDR2 from the germline V gene are MDHEN and SYDVKM. There are 16 residues in the CDR3. The trim removed 5 bases at V and 7 bases at J, leaving 12 bases unmatched. The CDR3 spells CASSPLGTGFGQPQHF. The CDR3, as DNA: TGTGCCAGCAGTCCCCTTGGGACAGGGTTCGGCCAGCCCCAGCATTTT.

This clone was seen once. The chain recombines TRBV30 with TRBJ2-2; possible D gene TRBD2, 5 bases. Looked up from germline, CDR1 is GTSNPN and CDR2 is SVGIG (reference sequence). The CDR3 sequence is 14 residues long. The V gene lost 0 bases and the J gene lost 1 base, with 6 bases spanning the gap. The CDR3 here is CAWSVGLNTGELFF. CDR3 coding DNA: TGTGCCTGGAGTGTCGGACTGAACACCGGGGAGCTGTTTTTT.

As concerns this clone: One junction end disagrees with the germline gene, perhaps due to a read error. V is TRBV11-2 and J is TRBJ2-7, with 10 bases matching TRBD2. CDR3 length equals 12 residues. Looked up from germline, CDR1 is SGHAT and CDR2 is FQNNGV. The CDR3 bases are TGTGCCAGCAGTCATCCGGGGACTAGCGTACACTTC. Translation gives CASSHPGTSVHF. Using reference TRBV11-2 and TRBJ2-7 for the parts outside the CDR3, the full variable domain is EAGVAQSPRYKIIEKRQSVAFWCNPISGHATLYWYQQILGQGPKLLIQFQNNGVVDDSQLPKDRFSAERLKGVDSTLKIQPAKLEDSAVYLCASSHPGTSVHFGPGTRLTVT.

DNA of the CDR3: TGTGCCAGCAGTGGCCGGGACAGCCAAGAGACCCAGTACTTC. It encodes CASSGRDSQETQYF. This sequence joins TRBV2 and TRBJ2-5; 7 nucleotides line up with TRBD1. Germline CDR1 SNHLY, CDR2 FYNNEI. V trimming: 4 bases; J trimming: 1 base; junction bases outside the gene matches: 3. The CDR3 spans 14 residues.

V gene TRBV2 combines with J gene TRBJ2-2, with D unresolved. CDR3 length: 14 residues. Per germline, CDR1 SNHLY and CDR2 FYNNEI. V gave up 5 bases and J gave up 1 base, with 8 bases separating them. Here the CDR3 reads CASSLKQNTGELFF. In nucleotides, the CDR3 is TGTGCCAGCAGTCTCAAGCAGAACACCGGGGAGCTGTTTTTT.

J is TRBJ1-1 and V is TRBV7-9; D gene unclear. The V end lost 1 base, the J end lost 0 bases, and 6 bases lay between the germline ends. CDR1 and CDR2 from the germline V gene are SEHNR and FQNEAQ (reference sequence). The CDR3 loop spans 14 amino acids. CDR3 DNA sequence: TGTGCCAGCAGCTTAGGCCACATGAACACTGAAGCTTTCTTT. Encoded protein: CASSLGHMNTEAFF. The whole variable domain, filled in from reference TRBV7-9 and TRBJ1-1, reads DTGVSQNPRHKITKRGQNVTFRCDPISEHNRLYWYRQTLGQGPEFLTYFQNEAQLEKSRLLSDRFSAERPKGSFSTLEIQRTEQGDSAMYLCASSLGHMNTEAFFGQGTRLTVV.

V is TRBV5-1 and J is TRBJ1-2; D is possibly TRBD1 (6 bases). V lost 3 bases, J lost 6 bases, and 15 bases lay in between. Germline assignment: CDR1 SGHRS and CDR2 YFSETQ. This CDR3 spans 14 amino acids. The CDR3 spells CASSSRDPGDGYTF. CDR3 nucleotides: TGCGCCAGCAGCTCACGGGACCCAGGGGATGGCTACACCTTC.

The chain combines TRBV5-8 with TRBJ1-2, with D unresolved. CDR1 and CDR2 (germline): SGHTS, YDEGEE. The CDR3 is made up of 17 amino acids. Trimming took 1 base from V and 6 from J, leaving 22 bases between them. The DNA for the CDR3 is TGTGCCAGCAGCTTGAAGGTGGCACCCACCTTTGGAGATGGCTACACCTTC. Translation gives CASSLKVAPTFGDGYTF. Together with reference TRBV5-8 and TRBJ1-2, the CDR3 gives the full variable domain: EAGVTQSPTHLIKTRGQQATLRCSPISGHTSVYWYQQALGLGLQFLLWYDEGEERNRGNFPPRFSGRQFPNYSSELNVNALELEDSALYLCASSLKVAPTFGDGYTFGSGTRLTVV.

The CDR3 sequence: CATSEGRWGETQYF. The DNA of the CDR3 is TGTGCCACCAGTGAAGGGAGATGGGGAGAGACCCAGTACTTC. The chain uses TRBV24-1 and TRBJ2-5; D perhaps matches TRBD2 (5 bases). This CDR3 comprises 14 residues. The germline V gene has CDR1 KGHDR and CDR2 SFDVKD. V gave up 4 bases and J gave up 4 bases, with 12 bases separating them.

This rearrangement joins TRBV7-9 to TRBJ1-3; unclear D gene. The CDR3 extends over 14 amino acids. V lost 3 bases to trimming and J lost 3 bases, with 9 bases between them. Germline V gives CDR1 SEHNR, CDR2 FQNEAQ (reference sequence). The CDR3 is CASSFGEGGNTIYF. The CDR3 bases are TGTGCCAGCAGCTTTGGGGAGGGTGGAAACACCATATATTTT.

The chain is built from TRBV9 and TRBJ1-6; 10 positions match TRBD1. CDR1 is SGDLS, CDR2 YYNGEE, per germline. The CDR3 spans 15 residues. V lost 4 bases, J lost 9 bases, and 7 bases stayed unmatched. The CDR3 DNA is TGTGCCAGCAGCACCGGGACAGGGGTAGGTTCACCCCTCCACTTT. Amino acids: CASSTGTGVGSPLHF.